Below are 16 T cell receptor beta chains sequenced from a single sample in a study of technical replicates of blood from several donors. The protocol was immunoSEQ multiplex PCR, while the TCRdb copy is restricted to in-frame clones and leaves out a portion. Of 60,000 to 75,000 clones in the sample, 87% were seen once. Sequencing was done on a sample of PBMCs. Receptors were obtained from a human donor in good health. Some clones in this sample may be carry-over from other donors' samples.

The chain joins TRBV6-5 to TRBJ1-2, with TRBD1 matching over 7 bases. The V segment lost 6 bases and the J segment 8 bases; nucleotides outside the gene matches: 15. The CDR3 runs 15 residues. Germline CDR1 is MNHEY and CDR2 is SVGAGI. CDR3 bases: TGTGCCAGCAGGGACTCGGACAGGCCAAGGGGAGGCTACACCTTC. Protein sequence: CASRDSDRPRGGYTF.

The chain joins TRBV6-5 to TRBJ2-3; 9 positions agree with TRBD2. The CDR3 is 14 residues long. CDR1 MNHEY and CDR2 SVGAGI come from the germline V gene. Trimming cost V 2 bases and J 7 bases; bases outside gene matches: 4. This CDR3 is CASSYVRGGYTQYF. The CDR3 bases are TGTGCCAGCAGTTACGTGCGGGGGGGGTATACGCAGTATTTT.

V gene TRBV30 combines with J gene TRBJ1-3; 12 nucleotides agree with TRBD1. CDR3 length equals 15 residues. J gave up 3 bases and V 3 bases, and 3 bases lay outside the gene matches. Germline assignment: CDR1 GTSNPN and CDR2 SVGIG (reference sequence). The CDR3 region has the DNA TGTGCCTGGAGCGGGGACAGGGGGCATGGAAACACCATATATTTT. This translates into CAWSGDRGHGNTIYF.

The CDR3 is CALTQLAQSTDTQYF. In DNA, the CDR3 is TGTGCCTTGACCCAACTAGCCCAAAGCACAGATACGCAGTATTTT. The chain joins TRBV30 to TRBJ2-3; TRBD2 is a possible D gene (6 bases). Trimming cost V 7 bases and J 0 bases, with 17 bases left between them. CDR3 size: 15 residues. In germline, CDR1 is GTSNPN, CDR2 SVGIG (reference sequence).

The chain carries TRBV4-1 and TRBJ2-5; 9 bases are shared with TRBD1. In germline, CDR1 is MGHRA, CDR2 YSYEKL. The CDR3 length is 16 residues. J lost 5 bases, V lost 4 bases, and 11 bases had no gene match. The DNA for the CDR3 is TGCGCCAGCAGCCGCATACCCGGGACAGGGTGGGAGACCCAGTACTTC. Its translation: CASSRIPGTGWETQYF.

The CDR3 is CASSESGGLASYGYTF. The DNA for the CDR3 is TGTGCCAGCAGCGAAAGTGGAGGACTGGCCTCCTATGGCTACACCTTC. The chain employs TRBV4-2 and TRBJ1-2; no clear D gene. The germline V and J ends were trimmed by 5 bases and 4 bases, with 20 bases remaining between them. CDR3 length equals 16 residues. In germline, CDR1 is LGHNA, CDR2 YNFKEQ.

This chain links TRBV9 with TRBJ2-5, with TRBD1 matching over 10 bases. The germline V gene has CDR1 SGDLS and CDR2 YYNGEE. With 3 bases clipped from V and 5 bases from J, the junction kept 7 bases outside the gene matches. The CDR3 totals 15 residues. Here the CDR3 DNA reads TGTGCCAGCAGCGGGGAGGGACAGGGGCGGGAGACCCAGTACTTC. Translation: CASSGEGQGRETQYF.

The CDR3: CASSPRSAPGELFF. CDR3 sequence (DNA): TGTGCCAGCAGCCCCCGGTCCGCCCCGGGGGAGCTGTTTTTT. The chain uses TRBV7-9 and TRBJ2-2; D not resolved. This CDR3 is built from 14 residues. Germline loops: CDR1 SEHNR, CDR2 FQNEAQ (reference sequence). Trimming took off 5 bases at V and 8 bases at J, with 15 bases between the two ends. Filled out from reference TRBV7-9 and TRBJ2-2, the complete variable domain reads DTGVSQNPRHKITKRGQNVTFRCDPISEHNRLYWYRQTLGQGPEFLTYFQNEAQLEKSRLLSDRFSAERPKGSFSTLEIQRTEQGDSAMYLCASSPRSAPGELFFGEGSRLTVL.

The V gene is TRBV7-2, the J gene TRBJ2-1, with 12 bases fitting TRBD2. Germline loops: CDR1 SGHTA, CDR2 FQGNSA. The CDR3 length is 15 residues. With 5 bases clipped from V and 6 bases from J, the junction kept 5 bases outside the gene matches. The CDR3 DNA reads TGTGCCAGCAGCCGACTAGCGGGAGTTGGCAATGAGCAGTTCTTC. Translated: CASSRLAGVGNEQFF.

The chain combines TRBV5-1 with TRBJ1-2, with D hard to call. Germline V gene data show CDR1 as SGHRS and CDR2 as YFSETQ. Trimming removed 2 bases from V and 1 base from J, with 6 bases in between. This CDR3 comprises 13 residues. CDR3 nucleotide sequence: TGCGCCAGCAGCTTTCAAATTAACTATGGCTACACCTTC. It is translated as CASSFQINYGYTF.

The rearrangement uses TRBV19 and TRBJ1-2; the D is unclear. The CDR3 spans 13 residues. Germline V lookup: CDR1 LNHDA, CDR2 SQIVND (reference sequence). V shed 6 bases and J shed 2 bases, with 10 bases lying between them. DNA of the CDR3: TGTGCCAGTAGGCCAACTGAAAACTATGGCTACACCTTC. It encodes CASRPTENYGYTF. Full variable domain (rest looked up from reference TRBV19 and TRBJ1-2): DGGITQSPKYLFRKEGQNVTLSCEQNLNHDAMYWYRQDPGQGLRLIYYSQIVNDFQKGDIAEGYSVSREKKESFPLTVTSAQKNPTAFYLCASRPTENYGYTFGSGTRLTVV.

The chain couples TRBV15 to TRBJ1-3; 7 bases are shared with TRBD1. CDR1 and CDR2 from the germline V gene are LNHNV and YYDKDF (reference sequence). V gave up 2 bases and J gave up 7 bases; unmatched junction bases: 14. CDR3 length: 17 residues. DNA of the CDR3: TGTGCCACCAGCAGATCCAACCCCAGGGGGATTCCCAACACCATATATTTT. This sequence encodes CATSRSNPRGIPNTIYF.

The V call is TRBV7-2, the J call TRBJ2-5, with a tentative D call TRBD1 (6 bases). CDR3 length: 12 amino acids. V was cut by 2 bases and J by 7 bases, with 8 bases left in between. Germline loops: CDR1 SGHTA, CDR2 FQGNSA. The CDR3 spells CASSLMDRTQYF. CDR3 bases: TGTGCCAGCAGCTTAATGGACAGGACCCAGTACTTC.

DNA of the CDR3: TGTGCCAGCAGTTTGGCTAATCCGGGGACTGAAGCTTTCTTT. Protein: CASSLANPGTEAFF. This chain joins TRBV28 and TRBJ1-1; no clear D gene. V was pared by 3 bases and J by 5 bases, with 13 bases between. CDR1 MDHEN and CDR2 SYDVKM come from the germline V gene. There are 14 residues in the CDR3.

The chain carries TRBV19 and TRBJ2-7; tentative D call: TRBD2 (6 bases). From germline, CDR1 is LNHDA and CDR2 SQIVND (reference sequence). V was shortened by 7 bases and J by 3 bases, with 19 bases between the two germline ends. The CDR3 length is 15 residues. The CDR3 region is CASNLGYGGDYEQYF. CDR3 bases: TGTGCCAGTAATCTGGGGTACGGAGGGGACTACGAGCAGTACTTC.

The J gene is TRBJ1-1, the V gene TRBV6-5, with 8 bases identical to TRBD1. CDR3 length: 13 residues. Germline assignment: CDR1 MNHEY and CDR2 SVGAGI. Trimming removed 8 bases from V and 1 base from J; junction bases left unmatched: 3. CDR3 amino acids: CASGQGQNTEAFF. The CDR3 bases are TGTGCCAGCGGACAGGGTCAGAACACTGAAGCTTTCTTT.